The 19 T cell receptor beta chains given below trace back to one sample, sequenced in a study of blood T cells in healthy people across ages (dated by TCRdb to about 2015). The library relied on 5' RACE. The instrument given in TCRdb is Illumina HiSeq 2500. A second PCR of roughly 6 to 11 cycles was run with a J-beta primer mix and a sample-barcoded 5' primer. The raw public data were reprocessed by TCRdb itself: fastp quality trimming at Q25, MiXCR clonotype calling, in-frame beta chains only. A single entry per CDR3 protein holds the most common genes and DNA from its merged rows. For this sample the table gives approximately 800,000 distinct CDR3 sequences, of which around 25% were detected only once. Approximately 3.7% of the sample comes from the top ten. The data were also submitted as part of a second study, on T cells of mothers and their children.

Input material: blood. The receptors derive from a boy younger than 18 in good health.

This clonotype came up a few times. The J gene is TRBJ1-5, the V gene TRBV15; D not resolved. Germline assignment: CDR1 LNHNV and CDR2 YYDKDF (reference sequence). This CDR3 contains 15 residues. V lost 4 bases to trimming and J lost 8 bases, with 18 bases between them. The CDR3 spells CATSISYQPAEPQHF. The CDR3 bases are TGTGCCACCAGCATAAGTTACCAGCCGGCGGAGCCCCAGCATTTT.

The rearrangement joins TRBV11-2 to TRBJ2-1; maybe TRBD2 (6 bases). V lost 7 bases and J lost 8, with 18 bases in between. CDR3 length: 14 amino acids. In germline, CDR1 is SGHAT, CDR2 FQNNGV. CDR3 sequence reads: CASNRRGTGDEQFF. DNA for the CDR3: TGTGCCAGCAACCGACGGGGGACGGGGGATGAGCAGTTCTTC.

In regard to this clonotype: At one boundary the junction diverges from the germline segment, which might be a read error. The chain carries TRBV10-3 and TRBJ2-5; 8 bases match TRBD1. The germline V gene has CDR1 ENHRY and CDR2 SYGVKD. This CDR3 is 14 amino acids long. CDR3 amino acids: CAISDPGTGETQHF. In DNA, the CDR3 is TGTGCCATCAGTGATCCCGGGACAGGAGAGACCCAGCACTTC.

This clonotype was found a few times. The chain carries TRBV4-3 and TRBJ1-1; 7 nucleotides agree with TRBD1. V was clipped by 3 bases and J by 6 bases; unmatched bases: 16. This CDR3 contains 17 residues. CDR1 and CDR2 from the germline V gene are LGHNA and YSLEER. CDR3 in amino acids: CASSQDYRGWGSAEAFF. The CDR3 nucleotides are TGCGCCAGCAGCCAGGATTACAGGGGATGGGGTTCCGCTGAAGCTTTCTTT.

CDR3 coding DNA: TGCAGCGTTGGGCGCGCATACGGAGGGTCGGGCACTGAAGCTTTCTTT. Translated: CSVGRAYGGSGTEAFF. The rearrangement links TRBV29-1 to TRBJ1-1; D call uncertain. The CDR3 extends over 16 amino acids. The germline V and J ends were trimmed by 4 bases and 4 bases, with 22 bases remaining between them. Germline CDR1 reads SQVTM; CDR2 reads ANQGSEA.

This clonotype was found a few times. The chain uses TRBV5-1 and TRBJ2-7; 8 bases align to TRBD2. Per germline, CDR1 SGHRS and CDR2 YFSETQ. The CDR3 contains 16 residues. V shed 0 bases, J shed 2 bases, and the junction held 7 bases outside the gene matches. This CDR3 reads CASSLAEGLGTYEQYF. CDR3 DNA sequence: TGCGCCAGCAGCTTGGCAGAGGGACTAGGCACCTACGAGCAGTACTTC.

This clonotype has a handful of counts. This chain uses TRBV6-2 or TRBV6-3 with TRBJ2-1; 13 bases agree with TRBD2. The CDR3 length is 16 residues. CDR1 and CDR2 from the germline V gene are MNHEY and SVGEGT. After removal of 5 bases from V and 7 bases from J, the junction contained 8 bases not matched to a gene. The CDR3 DNA is TGTGCCAGCAGTCCAACTAGCGGGAGGGCCATTAATGAGCAGTTCTTC. Translating it yields CASSPTSGRAINEQFF.

This chain connects TRBV4-1 to TRBJ2-5; 8 bases are a match to TRBD1. The DNA matches TRBJ2-7 better at its end, which makes the J call doubtful. This CDR3 contains 16 residues. Per germline, CDR1 MGHRA and CDR2 YSYEKL. The CDR3 sequence: CASRSRETGASDEQYF. In DNA, the CDR3 is TGCGCCAGCCGAAGCAGGGAGACAGGGGCGAGCGACGAGCAGTACTTC.

This sequence joins TRBV29-1 and TRBJ2-7; 9 bases match TRBD1. The V and J ends lost 4 bases and 6 bases, in that order; junction bases with no gene match: 10. Germline V gives CDR1 SQVTM, CDR2 ANQGSEA. The CDR3 spans 14 residues. The CDR3 protein is CSVGTAGQGGEQYF. CDR3 DNA sequence: TGCAGCGTTGGAACGGCGGGACAGGGAGGCGAGCAGTACTTC.

This chain links TRBV9 with TRBJ1-4; TRBD1 is a possible D gene (5 bases). Germline CDR1 reads SGDLS; CDR2 reads YYNGEE. The V and J ends lost 4 bases and 7 bases respectively, with 14 bases between them. The CDR3 loop spans 14 amino acids. The DNA of the CDR3 is TGTGCCAGCAGCCTGACCGACGGGGGTGAAAAACTGTTTTTT. This codes for CASSLTDGGEKLFF.

The chain joins TRBV28 to TRBJ2-5; 8 bases map to TRBD1. The CDR3 length is 17 residues. J gave up 5 bases and V 3 bases, and 14 bases lay outside the gene matches. Per the germline V gene, CDR1 is MDHEN and CDR2 is SYDVKM. The CDR3: CASSFPFRTGMRETQYF. CDR3 nucleotides: TGTGCCAGCAGTTTCCCTTTTCGGACAGGGATGAGGGAGACCCAGTACTTC.

This clonotype turned up a few times. The chain employs TRBV20-1 and TRBJ2-7; maybe TRBD1 (5 bases). The CDR3 contains 16 residues. Trimming left V 0 bases short and J 4 bases short, with 19 bases between. Per germline, CDR1 DFQATT and CDR2 SNEGSKA (reference sequence). The CDR3 nucleotides are TGCAGTGCTAGAGATGGGGCAACTACCTTAAGGTACGAGCAGTACTTC. It codes for CSARDGATTLRYEQYF.

The chain is built from TRBV7-2 and TRBJ1-3; D not resolved. There are 17 residues in the CDR3. Germline-derived CDR1 and CDR2 are SGHTA and FQGNSA. Trimming shortened V by 1 base and J by 0 bases, and 13 bases separated the two germline ends. CDR3: CASSLVSAPSSGNTIYF. In nucleotides, the CDR3 is TGTGCCAGCAGCTTAGTCTCGGCTCCTAGCTCTGGAAACACCATATATTTT.

To note about this clonotype: Germline is not matched at one junction end, which may reflect a read error. This chain connects TRBV4-1 to TRBJ2-1, with a possible D match to TRBD2 (6 bases). Germline V CDR1 and CDR2: MGHRA, YSYEKL. CDR3 length: 16 amino acids. The CDR3 here is CASSQSAGTNYNEQFF. The CDR3 DNA reads TGCGCCAGCAGCCAATCGGCGGGGACCAACTACAATGAGCAATTCTTC.

The rearrangement links TRBV19 to TRBJ2-6, with unresolved D. Trimming stripped 6 bases from V and 1 base from J, with 13 bases between. From germline, CDR1 is LNHDA and CDR2 SQIVND (reference sequence). CDR3 length equals 16 residues. The CDR3 sequence is CASRYTAVSGANVLTF. Here the CDR3 DNA reads TGTGCCAGTAGATATACAGCCGTATCTGGGGCCAACGTCCTGACTTTC.

This clonotype was observed a few times. The V call is TRBV7-9, the J call TRBJ2-5; 9 positions agree with TRBD2. This CDR3 comprises 16 residues. Germline CDR1 is SEHNR and CDR2 is FQNEAQ (reference sequence). The J segment lost 3 bases and the V segment lost 1 base, leaving 6 bases of the junction unmatched. The DNA of the CDR3 is TGTGCCAGCAGCTTAGGGCCTAGCGGGACAGAAGAGACCCAGTACTTC. This sequence encodes CASSLGPSGTEETQYF.

The chain joins TRBV2 to TRBJ1-4, with a possible D match to TRBD1 (5 bases). The CDR3 loop spans 14 amino acids. Germline assignment: CDR1 SNHLY and CDR2 FYNNEI. The V and J ends lost 7 bases and 8 bases respectively, with 17 bases between them. For the CDR3, the DNA is TGTGCCAGCACGGGGACGGCGTCTAGCGAAAAACTGTTTTTT. It specifies CASTGTASSEKLFF.

This clonotype was detected a few times. The chain employs TRBV5-6 and TRBJ2-1, with D tentatively TRBD2 (5 bases). V lost 1 base to trimming and J lost 3 bases, with 14 bases between them. CDR1 is SGHDT and CDR2 is YYEEEE in the germline V gene. The CDR3 has 16 residues. CDR3 in amino acids: CASSLPMTTDYNEQFF. The CDR3, as DNA: TGTGCCAGCAGCTTGCCGATGACTACCGACTACAATGAGCAGTTCTTC.

This chain connects TRBV20-1 to TRBJ1-1, with D possibly being TRBD1 (6 bases). Trimming took off 3 bases at V and 3 bases at J, with 14 bases between the two ends. The CDR3 covers 14 residues. The germline V gene encodes CDR1 DFQATT and CDR2 SNEGSKA (reference sequence). This CDR3 is CSASHEGHHTEAFF. The DNA of the CDR3 is TGCAGTGCTAGTCACGAGGGACACCACACTGAAGCTTTCTTT.